The text below deals with one TCR beta chain. The data were taken from a study of blood T cell repertoires in COVID-19. In the study overall: From the United States, Italy and Spain came samples of acute and convalescent COVID-19. T cells, B-cell-depleted T cells, or PBMCs supplied cDNA or gDNA.

CDR3 size: 14 residues. Per the germline V gene, CDR1 is SGHTA and CDR2 is FQGNSA. V gave up 2 bases and J gave up 5 bases, with 12 bases separating them. Original processing notes: Reference gene primer amplification gave estimated nucleated cell counts. TCRdb's table, derived via immunoSEQ multiplex PCR, lists solely in-frame clones and lacks some. The V and J calls and clone size are taken from that table; D and trimming were inferred from the DNA. The sample holds more than 110,000 clones, approximately 79% seen once. The rearrangement uses TRBV7-2 and TRBJ1-1; D perhaps matches TRBD1 (5 bases). This sequence originates from a man between 60 and 75 years old with acute or convalescent COVID-19. The specimen was peripheral blood. The CDR3, as DNA: TGTGCCAGCAGCTTAAGGGGTCTGGGAACTGAAGCTTTCTTT. Its protein product is CASSLRGLGTEAFF. Using reference TRBV7-2 and TRBJ1-1 for the parts outside the CDR3, the full variable domain is GAGVSQSPSNKVTEKGKDVELRCDPISGHTALYWYRQSLGQGLEFLIYFQGNSAPDKSGLPSDRFSAERTGGSVSTLTIQRTQQEDSAVYLCASSLRGLGTEAFFGQGTRLTVV.